This T cell receptor beta chain comes out of a study of blood T cell repertoires in COVID-19. The wider study: Both acute and convalescent COVID-19 samples were obtained from the United States, Italy and Spain.

Per germline, CDR1 KGHDR and CDR2 SFDVKD. The V and J ends lost 4 bases and 10 bases respectively, with 18 bases between them. The CDR3 has 15 amino acids. This clone was seen a single time. In the original workflow: It was from reference gene primer amplification that nucleated cell counts were estimated. The assay was immunoSEQ multiplex PCR, and TCRdb's table has in-frame clones only and misses some. V, J and clone size derive from that table, while D and trimming were established from the DNA sequence. The sample carries some 150,000 clones, 87% recorded once. Sequenced: peripheral blood. This clonotype was obtained from a woman between 55 and 75 years old who had recovered from COVID-19. The chain uses TRBV24-1 and TRBJ1-4; tentatively, D is TRBD1 (5 bases). CDR3 residues: CATSDPKAGLGKLFF. The CDR3 DNA reads as TGTGCCACCAGTGACCCGAAGGCAGGGCTGGGAAAACTGTTTTTT.